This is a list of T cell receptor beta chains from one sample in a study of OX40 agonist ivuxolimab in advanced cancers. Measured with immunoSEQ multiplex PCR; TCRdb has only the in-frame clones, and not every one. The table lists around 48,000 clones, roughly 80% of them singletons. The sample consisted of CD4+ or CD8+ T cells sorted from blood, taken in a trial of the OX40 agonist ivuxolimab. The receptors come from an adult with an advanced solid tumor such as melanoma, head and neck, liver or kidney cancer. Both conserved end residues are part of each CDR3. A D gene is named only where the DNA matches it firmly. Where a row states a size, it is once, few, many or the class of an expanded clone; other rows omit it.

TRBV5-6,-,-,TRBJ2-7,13,CASSLGTQYEQYF
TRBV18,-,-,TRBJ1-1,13,CASSPPGYTEAFF
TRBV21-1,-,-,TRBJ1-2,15,CASSKVQGANYGYTF
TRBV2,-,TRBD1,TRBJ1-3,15,CASSELGGHGNTIYF
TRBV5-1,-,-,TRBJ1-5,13,CASRGDSNQPQHF
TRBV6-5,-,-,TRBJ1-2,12,CASSYGGYGYTF
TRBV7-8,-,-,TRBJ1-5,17,CASSLSGDWRSNQPQHF
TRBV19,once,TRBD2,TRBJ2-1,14,CASGGASGYNEQFF
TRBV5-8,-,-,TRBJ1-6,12,CASSFAGSPLHF
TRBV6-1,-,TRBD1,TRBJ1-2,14,CASRGDRGYAGYTF
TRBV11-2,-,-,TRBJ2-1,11,CASSPGHVEFF
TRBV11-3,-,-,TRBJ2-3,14,CASSLGASTDTQYF
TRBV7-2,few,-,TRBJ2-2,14,CASSPRPATGELFF
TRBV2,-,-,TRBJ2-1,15,CASSEVRAGNNEQFF
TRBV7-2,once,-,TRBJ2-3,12,CASSFRSDTQYF
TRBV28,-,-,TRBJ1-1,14,CASSFPDRQTEAFF